The clone carrying this T cell receptor (beta chain) was seen ten or more times. This sample's time point: patch test 1, 2 weeks after DPC sensitization. This sample's treatment: therapeutic diphenylcyclopropenone sensitization with weekly scalp DPC. This entry comes from a study of human T cells and chemical hapten exposure. CDR3 length equals 18 residues. The V and J ends lost 8 bases and 5 bases, in that order; junction bases with no gene match: 16. Germline lookup yields CDR1 SEHNR and CDR2 FQNEAQ (reference sequence). As originally analysed: Per sample, the median was around 100,000 TCRs, with values from 23,224 to 690,600. TCRdb re-called the RACE reads with MiXCR, one entry per CDR3 protein. TCRdb, rather than the study authors, made the V and J calls. The sample has about 120,000 distinct CDR3 sequences, 9.5% to 13% seen once.

The sequence was obtained from a woman between 45 and 65 years old with alopecia areata. Some clones in this sample may be carry-over from other donors' samples. V and J are TRBV7-9 and TRBJ2-2, with 11 bases that match TRBD1. This specimen consisted of whole blood, obtained in connection with sensitization to the hapten diphenylcyclopropenone (DPC). DNA of the CDR3: TGTGCCAGCTTCAAATCGCCCGGGACAGGGGGAGTAACCGGGGAGCTGTTTTTT. Its protein is CASFKSPGTGGVTGELFF.